These 10 T cell receptor beta chains share one sample of origin, sequenced in a study of cytomegalovirus exposure and HLA in healthy donors. PCR used 60 Vbeta primers and 13 Jbeta primers. Libraries were prepared by immunoSEQ multiplex PCR; TCRdb keeps only in-frame clonotypes and omits some of them. The table shows some 91,000 clones, with less than 70% occurring only once. Sequencing was carried out using PBMCs. The receptors were sampled from a human donor in good health.

V gene TRBV7-3 combines with J gene TRBJ2-7; 7 nucleotides line up with TRBD1. V trimming: 5 bases; J trimming: 3 bases; junction bases outside the gene matches: 7. Looked up from germline, CDR1 is SGHTA and CDR2 is FQGTGA. The CDR3 runs 14 residues. Written as DNA, the CDR3 is TGTGCCAGCAGCATACGACAGGGTGGCTACGAGCAGTACTTC. It specifies CASSIRQGGYEQYF.

V usage is TRBV10-3 and J usage is TRBJ2-5; 12 nucleotides line up with TRBD2. CDR3 length: 17 residues. With 0 bases clipped from V and 5 bases from J, the junction kept 7 bases outside the gene matches. Germline assignment: CDR1 ENHRY and CDR2 SYGVKD. CDR3: CAISESQLAGGAETQYF. CDR3 coding DNA: TGTGCCATCAGTGAGTCGCAACTAGCGGGAGGAGCGGAGACCCAGTACTTC.

The rearrangement uses TRBV7-2 and TRBJ2-2, with 8 positions matching TRBD2. The CDR3 totals 14 residues. The V gene end was trimmed by 5 bases and the J gene end by 7 bases; junction bases not matched to a gene: 6. The germline CDR1 and CDR2 sequences are SGHTA and FQGNSA. Here the CDR3 DNA reads TGTGCCAGCAGCCCGGGACTAGGGAACGGGGAGCTGTTTTTT. This encodes CASSPGLGNGELFF.

This clone turned up a few times. The gene calls are TRBV27 and TRBJ2-1; D uncertain. V lost 6 bases and J 5 bases, leaving 11 bases between the germline ends. In germline, CDR1 is MNHEY, CDR2 SMNVEV (reference sequence). This CDR3 has 13 amino acids. Here the CDR3 reads CASSLGRNNEQFF. The CDR3 nucleotides are TGTGCCAGCAGCTTAGGCCGCAACAATGAGCAGTTCTTC.

In this sample, this clone turned up a few times. This chain uses TRBV5-5 with TRBJ2-1, with 10 bases identical to TRBD2. This CDR3 region has 18 residues. CDR1 and CDR2 (germline): SGHKS, YYEKEE (reference sequence). The V gene end was trimmed by 0 bases and the J gene end by 0 bases; junction bases not matched to a gene: 6. DNA of the CDR3: TGTGCCAGCAGCTTGGGACTAGCGGGCGCCAGCTCCTACAATGAGCAGTTCTTC. It specifies CASSLGLAGASSYNEQFF.

The chain employs TRBV5-6 and TRBJ1-3, with D perhaps matching TRBD1 (5 bases). CDR3 length: 15 amino acids. Germline CDR1 SGHDT, CDR2 YYEEEE. V shed 2 bases and J shed 4 bases, with 13 bases lying between them. The CDR3: CASSLNVGAGNTIYF. The CDR3 DNA is TGTGCCAGCAGCTTAAATGTAGGGGCAGGAAACACCATATATTTT.

The rearrangement uses TRBV4-3 and TRBJ2-1; TRBD2 matches 8 bases. This CDR3 region has 17 residues. The J segment lost 4 bases and the V segment lost 1 base, leaving 9 bases of the junction unmatched. Germline CDR1 is LGHNA and CDR2 is YSLEER. CDR3 bases: TGCGCCAGCAGCCAAGGTGGTCGACTAGCGCCTTACAATGAGCAGTTCTTC. This gives the protein CASSQGGRLAPYNEQFF.

The chain employs TRBV10-3 and TRBJ1-1; 9 bases line up with TRBD1. The CDR3 has 15 residues. V dropped 5 bases and J dropped 6; count of bases not matched to a gene: 10. Germline-derived CDR1 and CDR2 are ENHRY and SYGVKD. The CDR3 reads CAISSGGDRASEAFF. In DNA form, the CDR3 reads TGTGCCATCAGTTCGGGGGGGGACAGGGCATCTGAAGCTTTCTTT.

In regard to this clone: The sample contains more than one DNA sequence encoding this CDR3. The chain employs TRBV9 and TRBJ2-5; TRBD1 agrees at 7 bases. This CDR3 is built from 13 residues. Looked up from germline, CDR1 is SGDLS and CDR2 is YYNGEE. Trimming cost V 4 bases and J 5 bases; bases outside gene matches: 5. For the CDR3, the DNA is TGTGCCAGCAGCCGCGACAGGGTTGAGACCCAGTACTTC. It specifies CASSRDRVETQYF.

The chain employs TRBV6-5 and TRBJ1-2; D is perhaps TRBD1 (6 bases). The ends were cut back, 6 bases at V and 8 bases at J, with 16 bases in the middle. The germline gives CDR1 MNHEY, CDR2 SVGAGI. The CDR3 is 13 residues long. The CDR3 reads CASRGSRTAGYTF. The CDR3 DNA sequence: TGTGCCAGCAGAGGGTCCCGGACAGCCGGCTACACCTTC.